These T cell receptor beta chains were read from a single sample in a study of CD8 T cells in Susac syndrome. In TCRdb, the immunoSEQ multiplex PCR reads were re-called with MiXCR into one record per CDR3 protein. The sample has about 290,000 distinct CDR3 sequences, 75% to 90% seen once. The sequenced material came from CD8+ T cells from PBMCs. These TCRs come from a human donor with multiple sclerosis. Both conserved end residues are part of each CDR3. The order of the fields is CDR3 protein, CDR3 DNA, V gene, CDR3 length, J gene, clone size, D gene. The D gene is left open where the match is weak. The size of a clone is reported for some rows only, either as once, few or many, or as a class for expanded clones.

cdr3_aa: CASCIQGARHYGYTF; cdr3_nt: TGTGCCAGCTGCATTCAGGGGGCGCGTCACTATGGCTACACCTTC; v_call: TRBV5-4; cdr3_length: 15; j_call: TRBJ1-2; clone_size: .; d_call: TRBD1
cdr3_aa: CATSDLALAGALNEQFF; cdr3_nt: TGTGCCACCAGTGATTTGGCCCTAGCGGGAGCTCTCAATGAGCAGTTCTTC; v_call: TRBV24-1; cdr3_length: 17; j_call: TRBJ2-1; clone_size: .; d_call: TRBD2
cdr3_aa: CSARLDSTTDTNEQFF; cdr3_nt: TGCAGTGCTAGGTTGGACTCCACGACGGATACCAATGAGCAGTTCTTC; v_call: TRBV20-1; cdr3_length: 16; j_call: TRBJ2-1; clone_size: .; d_call: .
cdr3_aa: CASSHGLSPYEQYF; cdr3_nt: TGTGCCAGCAGCCATGGACTTTCACCCTACGAGCAGTACTTC; v_call: TRBV7-9; cdr3_length: 14; j_call: TRBJ2-7; clone_size: .; d_call: .
cdr3_aa: CASSQEVSGNTIYF; cdr3_nt: TGTGCCAGCAGCCAGGAAGTCTCTGGAAACACCATATATTTT; v_call: TRBV14; cdr3_length: 14; j_call: TRBJ1-3; clone_size: .; d_call: .
cdr3_aa: CASSTGSGVQYF; cdr3_nt: TGTGCCAGCAGCACGGGGTCGGGGGTGCAGTACTTC; v_call: TRBV5-6; cdr3_length: 12; j_call: TRBJ2-7; clone_size: .; d_call: .
cdr3_aa: CASSLVSGFLNEQFF; cdr3_nt: TGTGCCAGCAGCTTAGTTAGCGGATTTCTCAATGAGCAGTTCTTC; v_call: TRBV7-2; cdr3_length: 15; j_call: TRBJ2-1; clone_size: .; d_call: .
cdr3_aa: CASSQEIWGRGNEQFF; cdr3_nt: TGTGCCAGCAGCCAAGAAATATGGGGACGTGGCAATGAGCAGTTCTTC; v_call: TRBV3-1; cdr3_length: 16; j_call: TRBJ2-1; clone_size: .; d_call: .
cdr3_aa: CSVVIGVEDQYF; cdr3_nt: TGCAGCGTTGTTATAGGGGTTGAGGACCAGTACTTC; v_call: TRBV29-1; cdr3_length: 12; j_call: TRBJ2-5; clone_size: .; d_call: .
cdr3_aa: CSARQSGGYEQYF; cdr3_nt: TGCAGTGCTAGACAGTCGGGGGGCTACGAGCAGTACTTC; v_call: TRBV20-1; cdr3_length: 13; j_call: TRBJ2-7; clone_size: .; d_call: TRBD2
cdr3_aa: CASSLWTNEQFF; cdr3_nt: TGTGCCAGCTCACTTTGGACTAACGAGCAGTTCTTC; v_call: TRBV18; cdr3_length: 12; j_call: TRBJ2-1; clone_size: few; d_call: .
cdr3_aa: CASSLFSGGALDEQYF; cdr3_nt: TGTGCCAGCAGTCTTTTCAGCGGGGGGGCTCTCGACGAGCAGTACTTC; v_call: TRBV27; cdr3_length: 16; j_call: TRBJ2-7; clone_size: .; d_call: TRBD2
cdr3_aa: CASSFELAGVDNEQFF; cdr3_nt: TGTGCCAGCAGTTTCGAACTAGCGGGGGTCGACAATGAGCAGTTCTTC; v_call: TRBV6-2/TRBV6-3; cdr3_length: 16; j_call: TRBJ2-1; clone_size: .; d_call: TRBD2
cdr3_aa: CASSLRETDYEQYF; cdr3_nt: TGTGCCAGCAGCCTCCGTGAGACAGACTACGAGCAGTACTTC; v_call: TRBV7-9; cdr3_length: 14; j_call: TRBJ2-7; clone_size: .; d_call: .
cdr3_aa: CASSQDRTGNQPQHF; cdr3_nt: TGCGCCAGCAGCCAAGATCGGACAGGCAATCAGCCCCAGCATTTT; v_call: TRBV4-1; cdr3_length: 15; j_call: TRBJ1-5; clone_size: .; d_call: .
cdr3_aa: CASSLVDSQETQYF; cdr3_nt: TGTGCCAGCAGCTTAGTGGACTCTCAAGAGACCCAGTACTTC; v_call: TRBV7-2; cdr3_length: 14; j_call: TRBJ2-5; clone_size: once; d_call: .
cdr3_aa: CASSLGGDLTTEAFF; cdr3_nt: TGTGCCAGCAGTTTAGGCGGGGATCTGACCACTGAAGCTTTCTTT; v_call: TRBV27; cdr3_length: 15; j_call: TRBJ1-1; clone_size: .; d_call: .
cdr3_aa: CSARTHQTGGPDTQYF; cdr3_nt: TGCAGTGCTAGAACACACCAAACGGGGGGTCCGGATACGCAGTATTTT; v_call: TRBV20-1; cdr3_length: 16; j_call: TRBJ2-3; clone_size: .; d_call: TRBD2
cdr3_aa: CASRGGPLGGTGELFF; cdr3_nt: TGTGCCAGCAGAGGGGGGCCCCTAGGCGGCACCGGGGAGCTGTTTTTT; v_call: TRBV6-1; cdr3_length: 16; j_call: TRBJ2-2; clone_size: once; d_call: .
cdr3_aa: CASRERGTEAFF; cdr3_nt: TGTGCCAGCAGGGAAAGGGGCACTGAAGCTTTCTTT; v_call: TRBV25-1; cdr3_length: 12; j_call: TRBJ1-1; clone_size: .; d_call: .
cdr3_aa: CATRNPKGTDTQYF; cdr3_nt: TGTGCCACCAGGAACCCAAAAGGCACAGATACGCAGTATTTT; v_call: TRBV7-3; cdr3_length: 14; j_call: TRBJ2-3; clone_size: .; d_call: .
cdr3_aa: CASSLTGPTYEQYF; cdr3_nt: TGTGCCAGCAGTTTAACAGGGCCAACCTACGAGCAGTACTTC; v_call: TRBV12-3/TRBV12-4; cdr3_length: 14; j_call: TRBJ2-7; clone_size: .; d_call: .
cdr3_aa: CSATDSYNEQFF; cdr3_nt: TGCAGTGCTACCGACAGCTACAATGAGCAGTTCTTC; v_call: TRBV20-1; cdr3_length: 12; j_call: TRBJ2-1; clone_size: .; d_call: .